The source of this TCR beta chain is a study of T cell responses to AZD1222 COVID-19 vaccine (dated by TCRdb to about 2021). A note on the overall study: AZD1222 recipients with second doses at about 4 weeks or about 12 weeks were pooled, because spike-specific TCR depth and breadth did not differ between schedules. Trial participants were enrolled into age subgroups of 18-55, 56-69 and 70-plus years, which contained about 150, 27 and 61 TCR-sequenced participants, respectively. TCR sequencing covered more than 230 trial participants: 200 to 220 given two doses of AZD1222 and some 25 given two doses of MenACWY control vaccine. Points the paper makes about the study in general: Conclusions about previously exposed vaccinees are limited, since just five to seven AZD1222 recipients were seropositive for SARS-CoV-2 at baseline. After two AZD1222 doses, spike-specific TCR breadth and depth were significantly higher than at day 0 and than in MenACWY recipients. Participants were mostly white British, with more females than males. The authors suggested clonal diversity may have been underestimated. No day 14 peak-response samples were available, so repertoires were characterized only after the peak T cell response. In the small 56-69-year group, the increase in depth fell short of significance, most likely because of low power. Nearly half of unique spike-specific TCRs reportedly recognized epitopes outside regions mutated in the B.1.351 and B.1.1.7 variants. CD4 TCRs associated with the vaccine covered the entire spike protein, and the dominant responses were in regions 160-218 and 743-854.

As for this clone: This clone's antigen is unknown. Base qualities are missing; no much larger clone stands one base away.

What this sample's time point label stands for: baseline before first vaccination. The vaccinee samples were drawn from two UK trials, COV001 and COV002, one of which was a single-blind randomized controlled phase 2/3 trial testing AZD1222 (ChAdOx1 nCoV-19) in healthy adults. For TCRbeta chain sequencing, PBMC samples were collected from trial participants at day 0 and at day 28 after the second dose. The CDR3 regions of human TCRbeta chains were analyzed by immunosequencing. Per the original workflow: Repertoire TCRs were matched against a reference library of SARS-CoV-2-specific TCRs generated with the MIRA antigen-specificity platform. Breadth meant the fraction of unique TCRs that were SARS-CoV-2-associated, whereas depth meant the fraction of total T cells that were SARS-CoV-2-associated. Using the MIRA data, every spike-specific TCR was mapped to the spike region that the TCR reacted to and assigned to either a CD4 or a CD8 class. Log10-transformed breadth and depth values were compared by one-way ANOVA with Sidak's multiple comparisons tests. Drawn from immuneACCESS, this table holds only the in-frame rearrangements with V and J called that TCRdb kept. Clones are partly lost; checked studies trace under half to an unresolved V gene and leave the rest unexplained. V, J and clone size are those of that table, while D and trimming were read from the DNA. This sample gives about 120,000 clones in total; around 87% of them show up just once. The ten largest clones represent around 3.5% of the sample.

Cut back by 3 bases and 0 bases, the V and J ends lie 13 bases apart. The CDR3 starts with the cysteine, ends with the phenylalanine, and has 15 residues. The retained sequence is limited to the CDR3, 45 bases, with the frame set at the first base. The germline V gene supplies CDR1 SGHRS and CDR2 YFSETQ. The TCR originated in an adult in good health. This specimen consisted of peripheral blood, obtained on day 0 of AZD1222 vaccination. Recombination joined TRBV5-1 with TRBJ2-7; the D region possibly corresponds to TRBD2 (7 bases align). The CDR3 protein is CASSSLGGLSYEQYF. The DNA sequence is given as TGCGCCAGCAGCTCCCTGGGGGGGCTCTCCTACGAGCAGTACTTC.